The present entry profiles one TCR beta chain with its context. This clonotype was counted only a few times. Its specific antigen is unknown. Base qualities are not at hand, and no much larger clone is one base apart. The sample originates from a study of T cells in Graves' hyperthyroidism and ophthalmopathy (dated by TCRdb to between 2018 and 2020). Background on the whole study: Peripheral blood samples were taken at initial diagnosis, before any treatment was given. To identify TCR V-J signatures that set the groups apart, the researchers used a discovery cohort of roughly 100 patients, made up of fewer than 50 with Graves' ophthalmopathy and some 58 with stable Graves' hyperthyroidism. Once sampling was done, hyperthyroidism patients were given methimazole at a starting dose of 30 mg daily, whereas ophthalmopathy patients were given high-dose intravenous methylprednisolone. Whether ophthalmopathy could be predicted prospectively was tested in an independent validation cohort made up of approximately 19 hyperthyroidism patients plus 17 patients who later progressed to ophthalmopathy. The approximately 90 discovery patients were divided at random into training and test sets in a 7:3 ratio. In addition, the study compared T-cell repertoires in thyroid tissue and in blood from about six Graves' hyperthyroidism patients. TCR Vbeta CDR3 sequencing of 130 to 150 peripheral blood samples (approximately 44 ophthalmopathy, approximately 80 hyperthyroidism and roughly 17 progressor patients) is reported in the paper.

General conclusions and limits of the study: Ophthalmopathy was separated from stable hyperthyroidism by a 13 V-J signature model, with over 85% sensitivity and approximately 84% specificity obtained in cross-validation and 80%/75% obtained in testing. Blood samples also contained most of the expanded thyroid clonotypes (frequency above 0.001), which suggests that blood repertoires may reflect thyroid immune responses. During validation, the model predicted progression to ophthalmopathy a median of approximately 7 months ahead of onset, with 70.59% sensitivity and about 72% specificity. Sample size was not statistically predetermined, and blinding of investigators to group allocation was not performed.

Here V drops 5 bases and J drops 3 bases, and the junction holds 9 bases not matched to any gene. CDR1 and CDR2 are read off the germline V gene as SGHNT and YENEEA. The CDR3 spans 15 residues, from the cysteine through the phenylalanine. The kept DNA is CDR3 alone, 45 bases in frame from the first base. Amplification of TCR beta CDR3 regions was carried out from RNA transcripts. A first-round RT-PCR of the TCR CDR3 used the HTBI primer set with the Qiagen OneStep RT-PCR kit. Libraries were constructed in a second round of multiplex PCR, after which size selection and purification were performed. The libraries were sequenced on an Illumina HiSeq2000 using paired-end 100 bp reads. Under the source paper's analysis protocol: SOAPnuke was used to process the raw data, with reads discarded if the reads contained adapters or uncalled bases, had a mean Phred below 15, or lacked an exact constant-primer or identifier match. High-quality paired reads were merged using COPE v1.2.5, and each unique nucleotide sequence was defined as a clonotype. MiTCR v1.1 was used to align clonotypes to the IMGT TRBV, TRBD and TRBJ reference segments. Only V-J combinations with frequency above 0.0001, covering 99.2% of repertoires, were analysed. The TCS score was defined as the ratio of F50 (clonal expansion) to E x V (chaos), calculated using BLOSUM62-based TCRdist between CDR3 peptides within each V-J. Welch's t-statistics and random forest reduced 500 to 650 V-J features to 13, which were used in a naive Bayes classifier (R e1071). The public reads were quality trimmed at Q25 with fastp and then assembled into clones with MiXCR by TCRdb, keeping productive beta chains. Duplicate CDR3 protein sequences are folded into a single record with the most common DNA and genes. TCRdb assigned the V and J calls; the authors' analysis was not used. This sample has 380,000 or so distinct CDR3 sequences in its table, and roughly 13% of those were observed once. Around 21% of the sample is in the top ten clones.

Hyperthyroidism patients were newly diagnosed, had a disease duration of under 2 months, and were aged 18 to 65 years. The study excluded patients with uncontrolled infections, other autoimmune diseases, pregnancy or lactation. Clinical symptoms, serum thyroxine and TRAb, thyroid ultrasound, and orbital computed tomography formed the basis for the diagnoses. For progressor patients, blood was drawn at the first diagnosis of hyperthyroidism, before any ophthalmopathy symptoms had appeared. Ficoll-Paque density gradient centrifugation was used to isolate PBMCs from 8 to 10 ml of fresh peripheral blood. Progressor patients were initially diagnosed with Graves' hyperthyroidism and developed ophthalmopathy during follow-up. Total RNA was extracted using Trizol reagent, and RNA quality was assessed on an Agilent 2100 Bioanalyzer.

The chain couples TRBV11-3 to TRBJ2-5; 7 bases in between match TRBD2. Sequencing used blood. This sequence was found in a man aged 25-45 years with Graves' hyperthyroidism that later progressed to Graves' ophthalmopathy. CDR3 sequence: CASSLRWGGEETQYF. The DNA reads as follows: TGTGCCAGCAGCCTCCGGTGGGGGGGGGAAGAGACCCAGTACTTC.